The source of this T cell receptor (beta chain) is a study of T cell changes during pregnancy in multiple sclerosis. By frequency in the sample, this clone is medium-sized. Other DNA sequences from this sample encode an identical CDR3 as well. Germline V lookup: CDR1 KGHSH, CDR2 LQKENI. The CDR3 totals 14 residues. V was clipped by 0 bases and J by 4 bases, with 9 bases between them. The assay was immunoSEQ multiplex PCR, and TCRdb's table has in-frame clones only and misses some. Of 75,000 to 95,000 clones listed, 75% to 95% were seen once; the top ten hold about 1.8%. The input for sequencing was peripheral blood, taken in the first trimester of pregnancy. This clonotype originated in a female donor in good health, enrolled as a control in a pregnancy study. The rearrangement links TRBV18 to TRBJ1-2; the D gene is possibly TRBD1 (5 bases). The CDR3 is CASSPPTESYGYTF. DNA for the CDR3: TGTGCCAGCTCACCACCGACAGAATCCTATGGCTACACCTTC.